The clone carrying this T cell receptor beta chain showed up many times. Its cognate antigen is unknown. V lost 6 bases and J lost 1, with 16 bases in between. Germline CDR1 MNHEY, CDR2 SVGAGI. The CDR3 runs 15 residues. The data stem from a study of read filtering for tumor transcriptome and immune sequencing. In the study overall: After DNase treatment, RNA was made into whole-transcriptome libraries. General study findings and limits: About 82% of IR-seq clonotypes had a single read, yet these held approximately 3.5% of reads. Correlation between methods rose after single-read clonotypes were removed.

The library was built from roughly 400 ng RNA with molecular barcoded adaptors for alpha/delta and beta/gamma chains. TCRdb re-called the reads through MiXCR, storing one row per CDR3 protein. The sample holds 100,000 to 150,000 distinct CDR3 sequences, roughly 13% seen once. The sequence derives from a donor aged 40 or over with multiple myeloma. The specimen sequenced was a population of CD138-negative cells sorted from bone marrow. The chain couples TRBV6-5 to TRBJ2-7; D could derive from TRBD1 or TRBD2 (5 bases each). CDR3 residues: CASRKDRDPSYEQYF. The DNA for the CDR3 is TGTGCCAGCAGGAAGGACCGGGACCCTTCCTACGAGCAGTACTTC.